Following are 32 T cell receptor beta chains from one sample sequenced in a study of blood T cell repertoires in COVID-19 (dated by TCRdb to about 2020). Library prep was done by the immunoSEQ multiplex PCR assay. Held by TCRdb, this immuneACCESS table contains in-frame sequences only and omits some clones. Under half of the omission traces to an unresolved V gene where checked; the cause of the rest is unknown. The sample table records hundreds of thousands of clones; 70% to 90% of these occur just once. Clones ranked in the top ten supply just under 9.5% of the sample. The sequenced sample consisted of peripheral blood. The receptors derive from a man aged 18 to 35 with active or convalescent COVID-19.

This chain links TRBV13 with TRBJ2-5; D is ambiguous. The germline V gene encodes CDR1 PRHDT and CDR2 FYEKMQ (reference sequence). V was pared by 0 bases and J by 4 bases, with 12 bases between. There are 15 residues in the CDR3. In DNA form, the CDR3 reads TGTGCCAGCAGCTTAGGCCTGGCACCGGGAGAGACCCAGTACTTC. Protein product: CASSLGLAPGETQYF.

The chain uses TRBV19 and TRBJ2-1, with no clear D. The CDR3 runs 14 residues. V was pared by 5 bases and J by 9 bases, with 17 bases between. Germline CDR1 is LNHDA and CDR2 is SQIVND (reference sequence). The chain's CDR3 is CASSFSFLTGEQFF. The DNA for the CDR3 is TGTGCCAGTAGTTTCTCTTTCTTAACCGGTGAGCAGTTCTTC.

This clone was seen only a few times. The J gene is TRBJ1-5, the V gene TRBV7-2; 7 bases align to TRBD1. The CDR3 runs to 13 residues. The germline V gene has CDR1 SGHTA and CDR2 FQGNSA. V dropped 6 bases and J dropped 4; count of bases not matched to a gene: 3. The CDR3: CASRPQGNQPQHF. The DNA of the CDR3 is TGTGCCAGCAGACCACAGGGGAATCAGCCCCAGCATTTT.

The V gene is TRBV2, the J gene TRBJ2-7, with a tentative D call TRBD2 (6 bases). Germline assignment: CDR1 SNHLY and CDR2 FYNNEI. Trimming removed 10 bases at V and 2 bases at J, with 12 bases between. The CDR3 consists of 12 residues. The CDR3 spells CATGDRTYEQYF. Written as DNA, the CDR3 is TGTGCCACGGGAGACAGAACCTACGAGCAGTACTTC.

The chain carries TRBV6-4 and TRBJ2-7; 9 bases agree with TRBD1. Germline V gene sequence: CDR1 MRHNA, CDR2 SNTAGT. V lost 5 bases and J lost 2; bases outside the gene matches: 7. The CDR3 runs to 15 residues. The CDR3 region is CASSPAGDRAYEQYF. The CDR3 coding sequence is TGTGCCAGCAGTCCCGCCGGGGACAGGGCCTACGAGCAGTACTTC.

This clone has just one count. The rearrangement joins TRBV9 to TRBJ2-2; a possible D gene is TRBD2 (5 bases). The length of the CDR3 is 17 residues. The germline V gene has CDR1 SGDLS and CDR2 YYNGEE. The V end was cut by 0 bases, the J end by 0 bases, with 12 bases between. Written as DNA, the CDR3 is TGTGCCAGCAGCGTAGAAGGAGGTCCAGCGAACACCGGGGAGCTGTTTTTT. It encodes CASSVEGGPANTGELFF.

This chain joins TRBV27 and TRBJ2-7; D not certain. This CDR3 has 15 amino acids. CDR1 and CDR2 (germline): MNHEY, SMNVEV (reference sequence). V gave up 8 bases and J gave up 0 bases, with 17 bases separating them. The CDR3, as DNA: TGTGCCAGCGGAATAGATCCCGGGTTCTCCTACGAGCAGTACTTC. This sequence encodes CASGIDPGFSYEQYF.

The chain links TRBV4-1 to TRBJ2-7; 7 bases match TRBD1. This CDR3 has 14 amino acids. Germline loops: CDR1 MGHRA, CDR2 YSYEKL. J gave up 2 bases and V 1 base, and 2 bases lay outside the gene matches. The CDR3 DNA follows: TGCGCCAGCAGCCAAGGACAGGGAACCTACGAGCAGTACTTC. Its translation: CASSQGQGTYEQYF.

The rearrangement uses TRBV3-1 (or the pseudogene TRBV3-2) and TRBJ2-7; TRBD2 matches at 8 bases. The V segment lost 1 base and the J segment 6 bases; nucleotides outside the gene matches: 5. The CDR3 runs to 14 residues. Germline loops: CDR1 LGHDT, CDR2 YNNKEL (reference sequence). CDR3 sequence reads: CASSQAGGAFEQYF. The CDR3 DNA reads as TGTGCCAGCAGCCAAGCCGGGGGGGCTTTCGAGCAGTACTTC.

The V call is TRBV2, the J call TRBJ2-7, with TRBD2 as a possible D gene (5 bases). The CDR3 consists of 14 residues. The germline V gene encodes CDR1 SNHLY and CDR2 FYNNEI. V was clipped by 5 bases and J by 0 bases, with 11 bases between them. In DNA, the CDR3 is TGTGCCAGCAGTCCGCCGGGAAACTCCTACGAGCAGTACTTC. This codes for CASSPPGNSYEQYF.

CDR3 loop: CAIRKGTGRDPEAFF. The DNA of the CDR3 is TGTGCCATCAGGAAGGGGACAGGGCGGGATCCTGAAGCTTTCTTT. The V call is TRBV10-3, the J call TRBJ1-1; 9 bases align to TRBD1. Losses at the gene ends were 6 bases for V and 6 bases for J; bases not matched to a gene: 11. CDR1 and CDR2 (germline): ENHRY, SYGVKD. This CDR3 comprises 15 residues.

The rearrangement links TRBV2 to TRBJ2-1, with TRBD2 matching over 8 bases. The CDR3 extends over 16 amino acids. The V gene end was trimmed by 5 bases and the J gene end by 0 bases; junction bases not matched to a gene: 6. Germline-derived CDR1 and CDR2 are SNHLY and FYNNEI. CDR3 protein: CASSLLAGSSYNEQFF. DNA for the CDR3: TGTGCCAGCAGTCTTTTAGCGGGGAGCTCCTACAATGAGCAGTTCTTC.

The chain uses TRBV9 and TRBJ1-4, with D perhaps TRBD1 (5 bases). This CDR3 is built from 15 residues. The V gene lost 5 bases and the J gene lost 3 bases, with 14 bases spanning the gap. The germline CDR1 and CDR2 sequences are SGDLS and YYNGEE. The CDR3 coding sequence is TGTGCCAGCAGTGCTTCGACAGACCCTAATGAAAAACTGTTTTTT. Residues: CASSASTDPNEKLFF.

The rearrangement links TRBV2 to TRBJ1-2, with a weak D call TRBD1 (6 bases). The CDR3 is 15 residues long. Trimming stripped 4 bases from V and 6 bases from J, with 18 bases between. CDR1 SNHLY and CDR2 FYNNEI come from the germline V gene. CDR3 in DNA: TGTGCCAGCAGTGCCCCCACCACAGGGATGGATGGCTACACCTTC. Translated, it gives CASSAPTTGMDGYTF.

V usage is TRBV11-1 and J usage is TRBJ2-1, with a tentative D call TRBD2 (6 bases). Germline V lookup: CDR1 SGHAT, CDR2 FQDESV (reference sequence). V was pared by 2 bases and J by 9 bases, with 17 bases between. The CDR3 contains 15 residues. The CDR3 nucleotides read TGTGCCAGCAGCTTAACCCCTAGCGCGGAGAGTGAGCAGTTCTTC. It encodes CASSLTPSAESEQFF.

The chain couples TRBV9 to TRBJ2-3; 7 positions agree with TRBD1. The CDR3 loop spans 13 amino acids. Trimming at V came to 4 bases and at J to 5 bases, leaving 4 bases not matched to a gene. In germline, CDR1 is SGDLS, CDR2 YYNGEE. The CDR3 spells CASSQGVGDTQYF. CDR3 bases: TGTGCCAGCAGCCAGGGGGTGGGAGATACGCAGTATTTT.

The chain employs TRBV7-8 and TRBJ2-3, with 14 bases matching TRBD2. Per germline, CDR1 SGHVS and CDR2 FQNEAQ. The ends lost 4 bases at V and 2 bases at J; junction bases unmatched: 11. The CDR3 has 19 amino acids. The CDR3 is CASSSTLRTSGGPTDTQYF. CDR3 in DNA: TGTGCCAGCAGCTCGACGCTCAGGACTAGCGGGGGGCCCACAGATACGCAGTATTTT.

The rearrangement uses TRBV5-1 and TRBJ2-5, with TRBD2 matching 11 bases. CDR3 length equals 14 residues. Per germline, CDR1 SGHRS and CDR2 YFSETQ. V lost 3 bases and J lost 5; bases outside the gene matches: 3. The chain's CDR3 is CASSWRLAGETQYF. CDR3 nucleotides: TGCGCCAGCAGCTGGAGACTAGCGGGGGAGACCCAGTACTTC.

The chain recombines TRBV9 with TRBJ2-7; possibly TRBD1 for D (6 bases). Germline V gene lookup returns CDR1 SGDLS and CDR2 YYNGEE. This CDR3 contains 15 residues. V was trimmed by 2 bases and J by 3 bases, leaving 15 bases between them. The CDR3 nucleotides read TGTGCCAGCAGCGTCGACAGGTCCCCCTTCTACGAGCAGTACTTC. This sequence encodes CASSVDRSPFYEQYF.

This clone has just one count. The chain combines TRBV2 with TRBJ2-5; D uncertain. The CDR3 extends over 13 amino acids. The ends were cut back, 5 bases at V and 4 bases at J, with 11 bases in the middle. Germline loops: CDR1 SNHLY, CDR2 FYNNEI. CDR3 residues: CASSLDGPETQYF. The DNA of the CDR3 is TGTGCCAGCAGTTTGGATGGGCCAGAGACCCAGTACTTC.

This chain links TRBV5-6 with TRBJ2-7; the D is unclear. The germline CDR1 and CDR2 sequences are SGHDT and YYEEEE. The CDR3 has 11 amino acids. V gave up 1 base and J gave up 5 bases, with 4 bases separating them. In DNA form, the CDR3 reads TGTGCCAGCAGCTTGTTCGACGAGCAGTACTTC. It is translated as CASSLFDEQYF.

DNA of the CDR3: TGTGCCAGCAGTTTACGACAGGGGGCAGGCGAGCAGTACTTC. This sequence encodes CASSLRQGAGEQYF. The gene calls are TRBV27 and TRBJ2-7, with 10 bases that match TRBD1. The CDR3 runs 14 residues. Germline CDR1 reads MNHEY; CDR2 reads SMNVEV (reference sequence). Trimming at V came to 2 bases and at J to 6 bases, leaving 4 bases not matched to a gene.

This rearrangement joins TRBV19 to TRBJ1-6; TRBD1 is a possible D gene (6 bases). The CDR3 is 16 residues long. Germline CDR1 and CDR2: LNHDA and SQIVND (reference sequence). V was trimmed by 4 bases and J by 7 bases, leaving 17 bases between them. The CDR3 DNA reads TGTGCCAGTAGTACCCCAACAGGGCTGAAGAATTCACCCCTCCACTTT. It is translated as CASSTPTGLKNSPLHF.

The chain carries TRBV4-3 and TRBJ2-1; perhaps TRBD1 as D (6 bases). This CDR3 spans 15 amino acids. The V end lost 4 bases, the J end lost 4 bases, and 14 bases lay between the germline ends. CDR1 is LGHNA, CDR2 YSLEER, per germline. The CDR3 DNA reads TGCGCCAGCAGCCCCTTACGGGACAAGTACAATGAGCAGTTCTTC. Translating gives CASSPLRDKYNEQFF.

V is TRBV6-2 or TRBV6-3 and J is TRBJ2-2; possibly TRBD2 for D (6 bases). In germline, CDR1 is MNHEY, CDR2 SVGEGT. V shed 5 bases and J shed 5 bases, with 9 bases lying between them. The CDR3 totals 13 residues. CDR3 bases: TGTGCCAGCAGTCGACTAGGGACCGGGGAGCTGTTTTTT. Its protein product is CASSRLGTGELFF.

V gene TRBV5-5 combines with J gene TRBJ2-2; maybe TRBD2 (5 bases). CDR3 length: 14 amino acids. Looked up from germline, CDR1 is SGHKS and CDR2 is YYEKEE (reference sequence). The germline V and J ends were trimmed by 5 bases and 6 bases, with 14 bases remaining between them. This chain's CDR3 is CASRPGVSAGELFF. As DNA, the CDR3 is TGTGCCAGCAGACCCGGGGTTTCCGCCGGGGAGCTGTTTTTT.

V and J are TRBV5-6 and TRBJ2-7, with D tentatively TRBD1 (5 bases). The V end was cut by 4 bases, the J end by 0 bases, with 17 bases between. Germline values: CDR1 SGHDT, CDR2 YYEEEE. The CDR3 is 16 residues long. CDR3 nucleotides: TGTGCCAGCAGCCTCGAGACAGCTCCCAACTCCTACGAGCAGTACTTC. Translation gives CASSLETAPNSYEQYF. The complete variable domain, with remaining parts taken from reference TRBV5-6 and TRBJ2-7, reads DAGVTQSPTHLIKTRGQQVTLRCSPKSGHDTVSWYQQALGQGPQFIFQYYEEEERQRGNFPDRFSGHQFPNYSSELNVNALLLGDSALYLCASSLETAPNSYEQYFGPGTRLTVT.

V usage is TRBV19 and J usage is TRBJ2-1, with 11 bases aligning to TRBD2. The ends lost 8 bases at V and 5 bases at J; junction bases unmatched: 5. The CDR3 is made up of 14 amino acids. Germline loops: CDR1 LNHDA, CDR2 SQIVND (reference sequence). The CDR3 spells CASRLAGSNNEQFF. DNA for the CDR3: TGTGCCAGTCGACTAGCGGGGAGTAACAATGAGCAGTTCTTC.

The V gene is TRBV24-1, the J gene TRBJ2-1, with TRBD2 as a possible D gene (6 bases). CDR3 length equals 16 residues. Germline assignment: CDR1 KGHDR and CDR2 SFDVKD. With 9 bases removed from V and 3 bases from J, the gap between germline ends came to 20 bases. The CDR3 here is CATSTPWGTGYNEQFF. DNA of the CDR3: TGTGCCACCTCAACCCCTTGGGGGACTGGCTACAATGAGCAGTTCTTC.

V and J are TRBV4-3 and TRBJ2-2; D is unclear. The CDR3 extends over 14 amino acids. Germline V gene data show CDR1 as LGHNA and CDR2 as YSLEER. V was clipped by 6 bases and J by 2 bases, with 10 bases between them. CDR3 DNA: TGCGCCAGCAGTGGGCAGGCAAACACCGGGGAGCTGTTTTTT. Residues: CASSGQANTGELFF.

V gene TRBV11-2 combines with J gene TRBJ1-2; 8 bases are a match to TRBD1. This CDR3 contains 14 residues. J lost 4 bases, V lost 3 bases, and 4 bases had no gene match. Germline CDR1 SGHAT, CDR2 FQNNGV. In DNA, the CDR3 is TGTGCCAGCAGCTTGGGAACAGGGGGCTATGGCTACACCTTC. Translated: CASSLGTGGYGYTF.

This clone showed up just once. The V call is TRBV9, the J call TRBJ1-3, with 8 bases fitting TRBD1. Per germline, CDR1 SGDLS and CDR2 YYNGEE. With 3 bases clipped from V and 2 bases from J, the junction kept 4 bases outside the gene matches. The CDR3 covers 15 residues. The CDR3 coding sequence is TGTGCCAGCAGCGCCGGACAGGGTCCTGGAAACACCATATATTTT. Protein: CASSAGQGPGNTIYF.